This TCR beta chain was found in a study of blood T cell repertoires in COVID-19 (dated by TCRdb to the early 2020s). The study in broad terms: The collaborator samples originated in the United States, Italy and Spain and spanned the acute and convalescent phases of COVID-19. A freely available public database, intended as a resource for researchers studying the immune response to SARS-CoV-2, is where the repertoires were released. Where HLA class I and class II types were available, the types were taken from metadata supplied by the sample provider, not from assay-based typing. The dataset comprised deeply sampled blood TCRbeta repertoires from subjects exposed to, actively infected with, or recovered from COVID-19. Samples were obtained from the ongoing ImmuneRACE study (first 160 participants) and from roughly 1,300 subjects provided by 6 global collaborators. Sample metadata almost always included a de-identified subject ID, COVID-19 status, age in years and sex. The material from the prospective study consisted of cDNA or gDNA derived from T cells, B-cell-depleted T cells, or PBMCs.

Spanning cysteine to phenylalanine, the CDR3 consists of 15 amino acids. The kept DNA is CDR3 alone, 45 bases in frame from the first base. V was cut back by 6 bases and J by 1 base, leaving a gap of 16 bases between them. CDR1 and CDR2 (MNHEY, SMNVEV) derive from the germline V gene (reference sequence). TCRbeta CDR3 regions were amplified from genomic DNA using the immunoSEQ Assay, a bias-controlled multiplex PCR. The study's processing was this. The number of nucleated cells in each sample was estimated from the amplification of reference gene primers within the assay. To quantify the absolute abundance of each unique TCRbeta CDR3 rearrangement, sequence reads were collapsed and filtered. For each sample, productive Simpson clonality was calculated as the square root of Simpson's diversity index over productive rearrangements. TCRdb retrieved this table from immuneACCESS and kept in-frame rearrangements only. Not all clones are present; in checked studies, unresolved V genes account for under half, and no reason is known for the remainder. For V, J and clone size, that table is used; D and trimming come from the DNA. The sample profile shows around 200,000 clones; approximately 90% of them were found once. The ten biggest clones cover roughly 6.2% of the sample.

Here is what the overall study found, with its caveats: How much clinical and demographic metadata was included differed by source and by participant, and the metadata was provided uncurated.

This clone was picked up a small number of times. The specificity of this receptor is unknown. Base qualities are missing; no much larger clone stands one base away. Another Seattle source contributed samples from volunteer blood donors who had recovered from COVID-19. Whole blood was collected in K2EDTA tubes by collaborating institutions according to the institutions' own protocols. For TCRbeta analysis, collaborators shipped samples as frozen whole blood, isolated PBMCs, or DNA extracted from either of those sample types. This clonotype was obtained from a man aged 60 to 69 who had recovered from COVID-19. In this chain, TRBV27 is recombined with TRBJ2-7; no D gene is confidently identified. Sequenced sample: peripheral blood. The bases read TGTGCCAGCAGCCTTAAAGCCGACACTTCCTACGAGCAGTACTTC. It translates to CASSLKADTSYEQYF.